A single count supports the clone carrying this T cell receptor beta chain. Its antigen is not known. Healthy individuals who donated bone marrow served as the donors. The germline gives CDR1 LNHDA, CDR2 SQIVND (reference sequence). The CDR3 has 17 amino acids. V was shortened by 6 bases and J by 0 bases, with 15 bases between the two germline ends. In the PCR, 60 Vbeta and 13 Jbeta primers were used. The assay was immunoSEQ multiplex PCR, and TCRdb's table has in-frame clones only and misses some. The data contain around 130,000 clones, around 84% of them singletons. This sample was taken from a study of cytomegalovirus exposure and HLA in healthy donors. Study-wide findings and caveats: Cytomegalovirus association was listed for 170 or so TCR beta chains. Most TCR sequences proved rare, with some public TCRs found in many donors. In vitro checks showed that a few CMV-associated chains really do target CMV antigens.

The clonotype comes from a woman younger than 30 in good health and CMV-seropositive. The V and J genes are TRBV19 and TRBJ2-6; D is perhaps TRBD1 (6 bases). Sequenced material: PBMCs. The CDR3 here is CASSPTGSSSGANVLTF. The CDR3 coding sequence is TGTGCCAGTAGCCCGACAGGATCTAGCTCTGGGGCCAACGTCCTGACTTTC.